This passage covers 28 T cell receptor beta chains from one sample sequenced in a study of cytomegalovirus exposure and HLA in healthy donors. PCR was performed using 60 Vbeta and 13 Jbeta primers. Sequencing used immunoSEQ multiplex PCR; TCRdb keeps in-frame clones, though not all of them. The sample includes about 160,000 clones, around 80% seen only once; the top ten take about 1.6%. The specimen sequenced was PBMCs. The origin of the receptors is a man aged 35 to 55 in good health and CMV-seronegative.

V is TRBV19 and J is TRBJ1-5; 8 positions match TRBD1. The CDR3 loop spans 15 amino acids. Trimming cost V 7 bases and J 6 bases; bases outside gene matches: 11. Per germline, CDR1 LNHDA and CDR2 SQIVND (reference sequence). CDR3 loop: CASTLNRGVGQPQHF. CDR3 bases: TGTGCCAGTACCCTAAACAGGGGGGTGGGTCAGCCCCAGCATTTT.

This chain uses TRBV18 with TRBJ2-1; the D is unclear. V dropped 0 bases and J dropped 4 bases, with 7 bases sitting between them. The CDR3 loop spans 14 amino acids. Germline-derived CDR1 and CDR2 are KGHSH and LQKENI. CDR3 in DNA: TGTGCCAGCTCACCACCGTCCAGATACAATGAGCAGTTCTTC. Its translation: CASSPPSRYNEQFF.

CDR3 in DNA: TGTGCCAGCAGTGTAGGCTCGGCCCTACAGGCCGAGCAGTACGTC. Encoded protein: CASSVGSALQAEQYV. The V gene is TRBV6-1, the J gene TRBJ2-7; D is perhaps TRBD1 (5 bases). From germline, CDR1 is MNHNS and CDR2 SASEGT. The V end was cut by 4 bases, the J end by 6 bases, with 19 bases between. This CDR3 comprises 15 residues.

V is TRBV7-2 and J is TRBJ1-3; the D is unclear. V dropped 3 bases and J dropped 0 bases, with 12 bases sitting between them. Germline CDR1 SGHTA, CDR2 FQGNSA. CDR3 length: 16 amino acids. The CDR3 coding sequence is TGTGCCAGCAGCTTTACGAGCGCTTCCTCTGGAAACACCATATATTTT. Protein: CASSFTSASSGNTIYF.

The chain employs TRBV18 and TRBJ2-1; the match to TRBD2 covers 8 bases. The length of the CDR3 is 15 residues. Per the germline V gene, CDR1 is KGHSH and CDR2 is LQKENI. Trimming removed 6 bases from V and 5 bases from J; junction bases left unmatched: 9. CDR3 bases: TGTGCCAGCTCCACACTAGCGGTTACAAACAATGAGCAGTTCTTC. Protein product: CASSTLAVTNNEQFF.

In its sample, this clone was seen a few times. The rearrangement links TRBV5-6 to TRBJ2-3, with no clear D. Germline lookup yields CDR1 SGHDT and CDR2 YYEEEE. V was shortened by 4 bases and J by 3 bases, with 12 bases between the two germline ends. The length of the CDR3 is 14 residues. CDR3 in amino acids: CASSHLTFTDTQYF. In DNA form, the CDR3 reads TGTGCCAGCAGCCACCTTACTTTTACAGATACGCAGTATTTT.

V gene TRBV5-1 combines with J gene TRBJ2-7; possibly TRBD2 for D (6 bases). Between the trimmed V and J ends, which lost 1 base and 3 bases, there was a span of 11 bases. CDR3 length: 14 amino acids. From germline, CDR1 is SGHRS and CDR2 YFSETQ. CDR3 protein: CASSLRERFYEQYF. DNA of the CDR3: TGCGCCAGCAGCTTGCGGGAGCGGTTCTACGAGCAGTACTTC.

The rearrangement links TRBV2 to TRBJ2-2; D not resolved. V was shortened by 6 bases and J by 0 bases, with 11 bases between the two germline ends. Germline V gives CDR1 SNHLY, CDR2 FYNNEI. CDR3 length: 15 amino acids. For the CDR3, the DNA is TGTGCCAGCAGCGGCAGGATTTCGAACACCGGGGAGCTGTTTTTT. Translation gives CASSGRISNTGELFF.

The V call is TRBV9, the J call TRBJ2-5, with 12 nucleotides matching TRBD2. The CDR3 is 16 amino acids. V was pared by 4 bases and J by 1 base, with 5 bases of the junction left unmatched. Germline CDR1 SGDLS, CDR2 YYNGEE. The CDR3 DNA sequence: TGTGCCAGCAGCTCCCGGACTAGCGGGATCCAAGAGACCCAGTACTTC. Protein product: CASSSRTSGIQETQYF. Full variable domain (rest looked up from reference TRBV9 and TRBJ2-5): DSGVTQTPKHLITATGQRVTLRCSPRSGDLSVYWYQQSLDQGLQFLIQYYNGEERAKGNILERFSAQQFPDLHSELNLSSLELGDSALYFCASSSRTSGIQETQYFGPGTRLLVL.

This clone was seen a handful of times. The J gene is TRBJ2-7, the V gene TRBV5-1; 8 bases are a match to TRBD2. The CDR3 spans 15 residues. Germline V gene sequence: CDR1 SGHRS, CDR2 YFSETQ. V was clipped by 2 bases and J by 7 bases; unmatched bases: 11. The CDR3 is CASSFTGGPEGEQYF. In DNA form, the CDR3 reads TGCGCCAGCAGCTTTACGGGAGGGCCAGAAGGAGAGCAGTACTTC.

This chain joins TRBV28 and TRBJ1-5; perhaps TRBD1 as D (5 bases). V lost 10 bases and J 3 bases, leaving 16 bases between the germline ends. CDR1 MDHEN and CDR2 SYDVKM come from the germline V gene. The CDR3 has 14 amino acids. CDR3 nucleotide sequence: TGTGCCACCAAACCCTCAGGGTTCAATCAGCCCCAGCATTTT. This translates into CATKPSGFNQPQHF.

The V gene is TRBV5-1, the J gene TRBJ2-5; unclear D gene. The CDR3 spans 14 residues. V shed 0 bases and J shed 0 bases, with 6 bases lying between them. Germline V lookup: CDR1 SGHRS, CDR2 YFSETQ. The CDR3 DNA reads TGCGCCAGCAGCTTGGTTACGGACCAAGAGACCCAGTACTTC. Translated, it gives CASSLVTDQETQYF.

The gene calls are TRBV13 and TRBJ2-7, with TRBD2 identical over 9 bases. The germline V gene encodes CDR1 PRHDT and CDR2 FYEKMQ (reference sequence). V shed 3 bases and J 2 bases; nucleotides not matched to a gene: 8. This CDR3 contains 16 residues. The DNA for the CDR3 is TGTGCCAGCAGCTTGACGACTAGCGGACGTCCCTACGAGCAGTACTTC. This translates into CASSLTTSGRPYEQYF.

V gene TRBV14 combines with J gene TRBJ2-2; D is perhaps TRBD2 (5 bases). The CDR3 has 15 residues. Germline V gene lookup returns CDR1 SGHDN and CDR2 FVKESK. Trimming took off 1 base at V and 4 bases at J, with 10 bases between the two ends. The DNA of the CDR3 is TGTGCCAGCAGCCAAGTAGCGCTGTTCACCGGGGAGCTGTTTTTT. This sequence encodes CASSQVALFTGELFF.

The chain is built from TRBV7-3 and TRBJ2-1; 8 bases map to TRBD2. This CDR3 is 13 amino acids long. The germline gives CDR1 SGHTA, CDR2 FQGTGA. V was pared by 1 base and J by 14 bases, with 7 bases of the junction left unmatched. DNA for the CDR3: TGTGCCAGCAGCTTAAGACGGGAGGGCCAAAAGTTCTTC. Its translation is CASSLRREGQKFF.

The V call is TRBV6-4, the J call TRBJ2-3; D perhaps matches TRBD1 (5 bases). Trimming left V 0 bases short and J 2 bases short, with 9 bases between. The germline gives CDR1 MRHNA, CDR2 SNTAGT. There are 15 residues in the CDR3. CDR3: CASSDSGEATDTQYF. Written as DNA, the CDR3 is TGTGCCAGCAGTGACTCAGGGGAAGCCACAGATACGCAGTATTTT.

This clone was observed a few times. V and J are TRBV30 and TRBJ1-2; D remains unclear. CDR3 length: 12 residues. Trimming took off 2 bases at V and 4 bases at J, with 8 bases between the two ends. CDR1 GTSNPN and CDR2 SVGIG come from the germline V gene (reference sequence). The chain's CDR3 is CAWSTRIYGYTF. In DNA, the CDR3 is TGTGCCTGGAGTACGAGGATCTATGGCTACACCTTC.

V gene TRBV7-9 combines with J gene TRBJ2-7; 8 bases agree with TRBD1. The junction had 19 bases not matched to a gene; V was cut back by 5 bases and J by 1 base. Germline CDR1 reads SEHNR; CDR2 reads FQNEAQ (reference sequence). The CDR3 spans 19 residues. The CDR3 here is CASSRAETWTGPLSYEQYF. CDR3 DNA: TGTGCCAGCAGCCGAGCCGAGACGTGGACAGGGCCCCTTTCCTACGAGCAGTACTTC.

The chain links TRBV6-6 to TRBJ2-7, with 9 bases aligning to TRBD1. The CDR3 runs to 15 residues. Unmatched junction bases numbered 7, after V lost 2 bases and J lost 5 bases. Germline CDR1 MNHNY, CDR2 SVGAGI (reference sequence). The CDR3 region is CASSYAGTGTHEQYF. CDR3 coding DNA: TGTGCCAGCAGTTACGCAGGGACAGGGACCCACGAGCAGTACTTC.

This chain links TRBV5-4 with TRBJ2-3; 11 nucleotides align to TRBD2. The CDR3 spans 17 residues. Looked up from germline, CDR1 is SGHNT and CDR2 is YYREEE (reference sequence). Trimming took 0 bases from V and 4 from J; bases not matched to a gene: 7. The CDR3 reads CASSLAFLAGGSDTQYF. As DNA, the CDR3 is TGTGCCAGCAGCTTGGCCTTTCTAGCGGGAGGATCAGATACGCAGTATTTT.

The chain has TRBV18 and TRBJ2-5, with TRBD1 matching over 7 bases. The CDR3 length is 16 residues. Per germline, CDR1 KGHSH and CDR2 LQKENI. Germline trimming cut 5 bases from V and 5 bases from J; bases unmatched to any gene: 14. CDR3 nucleotides: TGTGCCAGCTCAGAAAGTGACAGGGATATACGGGAGACCCAGTACTTC. Protein sequence: CASSESDRDIRETQYF.

The chain uses TRBV27 and TRBJ1-5; possibly TRBD1 for D (5 bases). Germline V lookup: CDR1 MNHEY, CDR2 SMNVEV (reference sequence). V lost 0 bases, J lost 12 bases, and 18 bases lay in between. The CDR3 is 15 residues long. The CDR3 DNA reads TGTGCCAGCAGTTTATCCGCTGGATTTGGGGGGGACCAGCATTTT. Its protein product is CASSLSAGFGGDQHF.

This chain links TRBV7-2 with TRBJ1-4; TRBD1 aligns across 7 bases. J was trimmed by 8 bases and V by 2 bases; bases with no gene match: 8. Germline V gives CDR1 SGHTA, CDR2 FQGNSA. CDR3 length equals 15 residues. CDR3 in amino acids: CASSLRDRVDEKLFF. CDR3 coding DNA: TGTGCCAGCAGCTTAAGGGACAGAGTGGACGAAAAACTGTTTTTT. Looking up the rest from reference TRBV7-2 and TRBJ1-4 gives the full variable domain: GAGVSQSPSNKVTEKGKDVELRCDPISGHTALYWYRQSLGQGLEFLIYFQGNSAPDKSGLPSDRFSAERTGGSVSTLTIQRTQQEDSAVYLCASSLRDRVDEKLFFGSGTQLSVL.

The chain combines TRBV27 with TRBJ2-7; D ambiguous. The germline CDR1 and CDR2 sequences are MNHEY and SMNVEV (reference sequence). The CDR3 has 16 residues. V dropped 2 bases and J dropped 2 bases, with 16 bases sitting between them. In DNA form, the CDR3 reads TGTGCCAGCAGTTTAACCACAGCCAACCTACCCTACGAGCAGTACTTC. Amino acid sequence: CASSLTTANLPYEQYF.

This clone appeared once. The V gene is TRBV2, the J gene TRBJ2-1; possible D gene TRBD2, 5 bases. There are 15 residues in the CDR3. Germline V CDR1 and CDR2: SNHLY, FYNNEI. Trimming removed 0 bases from V and 7 bases from J, with 13 bases in between. The chain's CDR3 is CASSEAGRGGNEQFF. The CDR3 DNA follows: TGTGCCAGCAGTGAAGCGGGCAGAGGAGGTAATGAGCAGTTCTTC.

The CDR3 sequence: CASSLLASQETQYF. Here the CDR3 DNA reads TGTGCCAGCAGCCTGCTGGCTTCTCAAGAGACCCAGTACTTC. The V and J genes are TRBV7-9 and TRBJ2-5, with D unclear. The CDR3 spans 14 residues. CDR1 is SEHNR, CDR2 FQNEAQ, per germline (reference sequence). The V end lost 5 bases, the J end lost 2 bases, and 12 bases lay between the germline ends.

The V gene is TRBV7-2, the J gene TRBJ2-3; unclear D gene. Between the trimmed V and J ends, which lost 2 bases and 2 bases, there was a span of 11 bases. Looked up from germline, CDR1 is SGHTA and CDR2 is FQGNSA. This CDR3 region has 15 residues. The CDR3 nucleotides are TGTGCCAGCAGCTTACTATCACAGACCACAGATACGCAGTATTTT. Its translation is CASSLLSQTTDTQYF.

The rearrangement joins TRBV5-5 to TRBJ1-2; possible D gene TRBD1, 6 bases. Per the germline V gene, CDR1 is SGHKS and CDR2 is YYEKEE (reference sequence). Trimming cost V 4 bases and J 2 bases, with 12 bases left between them. The CDR3 covers 14 residues. CDR3 sequence reads: CASSPGQNNYGYTF. The DNA of the CDR3 is TGTGCCAGCAGCCCCGGACAGAACAACTATGGCTACACCTTC.